The 16 T cell receptor beta chains reported below all come from one sample, sequenced in a study of neurological immune-mediated disorders. Each CDR3 protein gets one entry after TCRdb re-called the 5' RACE reads with MiXCR. The sample records tens of thousands of distinct CDR3 sequences, 17% being singletons. Sequences were obtained from PBMCs. The receptors were gathered from a woman aged 40 to 50 in good health.

In this sample, this clonotype turned up many times. The V call is TRBV7-2, the J call TRBJ1-3, with 9 bases aligning to TRBD1. The V and J ends lost 0 bases and 4 bases, in that order; junction bases with no gene match: 7. This CDR3 is built from 17 residues. Germline V gene data show CDR1 as SGHTA and CDR2 as FQGNSA. CDR3 nucleotide sequence: TGTGCCAGCAGCTTAGCCCTCGGGACAGGGCGGGGAAACACCATATATTTT. Its translation: CASSLALGTGRGNTIYF.

There are many counts of this clonotype. The chain uses TRBV5-1 and TRBJ1-4; unclear D gene. The CDR3 covers 13 residues. V was clipped by 3 bases and J by 5 bases, with 8 bases between them. The V gene's germline CDR1 is SGHRS and CDR2 YFSETQ. CDR3 region: CASSSKANEKLFF. In nucleotides, the CDR3 is TGCGCCAGCAGCTCCAAAGCGAATGAAAAACTGTTTTTT.

This clonotype was counted ten times or more. The rearrangement uses TRBV7-2 and TRBJ2-3, with 8 bases aligning to TRBD1. This CDR3 has 16 residues. The germline V gene encodes CDR1 SGHTA and CDR2 FQGNSA. V lost 1 base and J lost 10; bases outside the gene matches: 13. The CDR3 sequence: CASSLGAGPTQGAQYF. The CDR3, as DNA: TGTGCCAGCAGCTTAGGGGCCGGCCCGACACAGGGGGCGCAGTATTTT.

This clonotype has at least ten counts. For the CDR3, the DNA is TGTGCCAGCAGCCCCCAACAAGGAGAGAGCTACACCTTC. It codes for CASSPQQGESYTF. The chain employs TRBV3-1 and TRBJ1-2; D unclear. The germline V and J ends were trimmed by 4 bases and 9 bases, with 15 bases remaining between them. This CDR3 region has 13 residues. Germline CDR1 is LGHDT and CDR2 is YNNKEL (reference sequence).

This clonotype appeared many times. CDR3 nucleotides: TGCAGTGCTAGAGATAGTTGGGCGGGGGGTCAAGATACGCAGTATTTT. Its translation is CSARDSWAGGQDTQYF. The chain recombines TRBV20-1 with TRBJ2-3, with TRBD2 matching over 8 bases. CDR1 is DFQATT and CDR2 is SNEGSKA in the germline V gene (reference sequence). J gave up 5 bases and V 0 bases, and 10 bases lay outside the gene matches. CDR3 length: 16 amino acids.

Many counts were recorded for this clonotype. The chain has TRBV7-2 and TRBJ1-6; maybe TRBD1 (5 bases). Between the trimmed V and J ends, which lost 5 bases and 13 bases, there was a span of 18 bases. The germline V gene has CDR1 SGHTA and CDR2 FQGNSA. CDR3 length equals 14 residues. In DNA form, the CDR3 reads TGTGCCAGCAGCCCGAAGGGTGGGGGGTCGCCCCTCCACTTT. It yields the protein CASSPKGGGSPLHF.

This clonotype has a handful of counts. This chain links TRBV20-1 with TRBJ1-4; D unclear. V was shortened by 2 bases and J by 3 bases, with 7 bases between the two germline ends. The CDR3 has 13 amino acids. From germline, CDR1 is DFQATT and CDR2 SNEGSKA (reference sequence). Here the CDR3 reads CSARIPANEKLFF. In DNA form, the CDR3 reads TGCAGTGCTAGAATCCCAGCTAATGAAAAACTGTTTTTT.

Of note for this clonotype: Germline is not matched at one junction end, which may reflect a read error. The chain combines TRBV27 with TRBJ2-3; 9 bases fit TRBD2. Germline V gene data show CDR1 as MNHEY and CDR2 as SMNVEV (reference sequence). CDR3 length: 16 residues. Here the CDR3 DNA reads TGTGCCAGCAGTTTCTTGCGGGGGGGTCTCACAGATACGGAGTATTTT. It translates to CASSFLRGGLTDTEYF.

This clonotype has ten or more counts. V is TRBV20-1 and J is TRBJ1-1, with D uncertain. V dropped 3 bases and J dropped 2 bases, with 10 bases sitting between them. The CDR3 contains 13 residues. The V gene's germline CDR1 is DFQATT and CDR2 SNEGSKA (reference sequence). The CDR3 here is CSASLWGNTEAFF. The CDR3 nucleotides are TGCAGTGCTAGCCTTTGGGGAAACACTGAAGCTTTCTTT.

This clonotype was recorded at least ten times. The gene calls are TRBV24-1 and TRBJ2-5; D is uncertain. The CDR3 is 15 residues long. Germline V gives CDR1 KGHDR, CDR2 SFDVKD. V was pared by 7 bases and J by 4 bases, with 18 bases between. As DNA, the CDR3 is TGTGCCACCAGCGTTGCGAAGGGTTTGGTAGAGACCCAGTACTTC. Amino acids: CATSVAKGLVETQYF.

This clonotype was seen repeatedly, ten times or more. The chain employs TRBV20-1 and TRBJ1-2, with D uncertain. V gave up 4 bases and J gave up 3 bases, with 9 bases separating them. This CDR3 comprises 12 residues. Looked up from germline, CDR1 is DFQATT and CDR2 is SNEGSKA (reference sequence). CDR3 in amino acids: CSATPSYYGYTF. Here the CDR3 DNA reads TGCAGTGCTACGCCCAGCTACTATGGCTACACCTTC.

The sample holds many counts of this clonotype. This chain joins TRBV27 and TRBJ2-1; 8 nucleotides line up with TRBD2. The CDR3 length is 14 residues. After removal of 6 bases from V and 4 bases from J, the junction contained 5 bases not matched to a gene. Germline CDR1 is MNHEY and CDR2 is SMNVEV (reference sequence). The DNA of the CDR3 is TGTGCCAGCAGCGACGGGGGGGGATACAATGAGCAGTTCTTC. Amino acids: CASSDGGGYNEQFF.

This clonotype appeared many times. CDR3 coding DNA: TGTGCCAGCAGCCGTTCTAGCCATCGACCCTCCTCCTACGAGCAGTACTTC. Protein sequence: CASSRSSHRPSSYEQYF. The chain is built from TRBV11-1 and TRBJ2-7; weak D call: TRBD2 (5 bases). Deletions cut 5 bases from V and 0 bases from J, with 20 bases between. The CDR3 contains 17 residues. Germline values: CDR1 SGHAT, CDR2 FQDESV (reference sequence).

The chain recombines TRBV7-2 with TRBJ1-1; tentatively, D is TRBD1 (5 bases). CDR1 is SGHTA, CDR2 FQGNSA, per germline. V was trimmed by 6 bases and J by 1 base, leaving 12 bases between them. This CDR3 is built from 14 residues. DNA of the CDR3: TGTGCCAGCAGTCCTACAGGACAGAACACTGAAGCTTTCTTT. Protein: CASSPTGQNTEAFF.

Ten or more counts support this clonotype. The chain employs TRBV12-5 and TRBJ1-6; D call uncertain. The CDR3 contains 13 residues. V lost 6 bases and J 9 bases, leaving 12 bases between the germline ends. The V gene's germline CDR1 is LGHNT and CDR2 FRNRAP. CDR3 coding DNA: TGTGCTAGTGGGGGTACATCAGGTTCACCCCTCCACTTT. It yields the protein CASGGTSGSPLHF.

This clonotype occurred many times. V and J are TRBV6-2 or TRBV6-3 and TRBJ1-1; no clear D gene. Germline V gene data show CDR1 as MNHEY and CDR2 as SVGEGT. Trimming took 6 bases from V and 1 from J, leaving 12 bases between them. The CDR3 consists of 14 residues. The CDR3 spells CASSLADPNTEAFF. The CDR3 coding sequence is TGTGCCAGCAGCCTTGCGGACCCGAACACTGAAGCTTTCTTT.